The rows below give T cell receptor beta chains drawn from one sample of a study of CD8 T cells in ankylosing spondylitis. A single record per CDR3 protein comes from TCRdb applying MiXCR to the 5' RACE reads. The data hold some 130,000 distinct CDR3 sequences, with under 20% observed a single time. Material: blood, either unsorted or a sorted T cell fraction (not recorded which). The receptors here all came from a male donor with ankylosing spondylitis. Both conserved end residues are part of each CDR3. Fields, in order: CDR3 DNA, CDR3 protein, D gene, clone size, J gene, V gene. The D gene is left open where the match is weak. Not all rows give a size; the values are once, few, many and, for expanded clones, a class.

CDR3 DNA: TGTGCCAGCAAGTTAGGAATGGAGCAGTACTTC
CDR3 protein: CASKLGMEQYF
D gene: .
clone size: .
J gene: TRBJ2-7
V gene: TRBV27

CDR3 DNA: TGTGCCAGCAGTTACCCCCCAGGTTCTAGCAATCAGCCCCAGCATTTT
CDR3 protein: CASSYPPGSSNQPQHF
D gene: .
clone size: .
J gene: TRBJ1-5
V gene: TRBV6-2/TRBV6-3

CDR3 DNA: TGCAGTGCTAGAAACAAAGGGCGGGGAAAATCCTACAATGAGCAGTTCTTC
CDR3 protein: CSARNKGRGKSYNEQFF
D gene: .
clone size: .
J gene: TRBJ2-1
V gene: TRBV20-1

CDR3 DNA: TGCGCCAGCAGCCAAGAAGGCGGGGGGTCAGATACGCAGTATTTT
CDR3 protein: CASSQEGGGSDTQYF
D gene: TRBD2
clone size: .
J gene: TRBJ2-3
V gene: TRBV4-1

CDR3 DNA: TGCAGCGTTGAACCCACCGGACTAGCGGTGACAGATACGCAGTGTTTT
CDR3 protein: CSVEPTGLAVTDTQCF
D gene: TRBD2
clone size: few
J gene: TRBJ2-3
V gene: TRBV29-1

CDR3 DNA: TGCGCCAGCAGCCAAGATTGGGGGGGCGTCACTAATGAAAAACTGTTTTTT
CDR3 protein: CASSQDWGGVTNEKLFF
D gene: .
clone size: .
J gene: TRBJ1-4
V gene: TRBV4-1

CDR3 DNA: TGTGCCAGCAGCTTGGCCTTGGGACAGGGGAGCTACGAGCAGTACTTC
CDR3 protein: CASSLALGQGSYEQYF
D gene: TRBD1
clone size: few
J gene: TRBJ2-7
V gene: TRBV5-6

CDR3 DNA: TGCGCCAGCAGCTTTAGTGGTGAGACCCAGTACTTC
CDR3 protein: CASSFSGETQYF
D gene: .
clone size: .
J gene: TRBJ2-5
V gene: TRBV5-1

CDR3 DNA: TGTGCCAGCAGAGCAAGTACCGAGCAGTACTTC
CDR3 protein: CASRASTEQYF
D gene: .
clone size: few
J gene: TRBJ2-7
V gene: TRBV2

CDR3 DNA: TGTGCCAGCAGTTTATGGTCTAGCGGGAGGGCCGATGAGCAGTTCTTC
CDR3 protein: CASSLWSSGRADEQFF
D gene: TRBD2
clone size: .
J gene: TRBJ2-1
V gene: TRBV27

CDR3 DNA: TGCAGTGCTAGAGATGACAGGGAAGAGACCCAGTACTTC
CDR3 protein: CSARDDREETQYF
D gene: TRBD1
clone size: many
J gene: TRBJ2-5
V gene: TRBV20-1

CDR3 DNA: TGTGCCAGCAGCTTAGTGACAGGGCCTCAGTACTTC
CDR3 protein: CASSLVTGPQYF
D gene: TRBD1
clone size: many
J gene: TRBJ2-4
V gene: TRBV7-9

CDR3 DNA: TGTGCCAGCAGCTCCAACCGGGGCGGGGGGTCCACAGATACGCAGTATTTT
CDR3 protein: CASSSNRGGGSTDTQYF
D gene: TRBD2
clone size: once
J gene: TRBJ2-3
V gene: TRBV7-6

CDR3 DNA: TGTGCCAGCAGTTTTGGGACAGGGATGAGCTACACCTTC
CDR3 protein: CASSFGTGMSYTF
D gene: TRBD1
clone size: few
J gene: TRBJ1-2
V gene: TRBV12-3/TRBV12-4

CDR3 DNA: TGTGCCAGCAGTTACCGGACTAGAGTTGGAGATACGCAGTATTTT
CDR3 protein: CASSYRTRVGDTQYF
D gene: TRBD2
clone size: .
J gene: TRBJ2-3
V gene: TRBV6-2/TRBV6-3

CDR3 DNA: TGTGCCAGCAGTTTGACAGGGTGGAATGAAAAACTGTTTTTT
CDR3 protein: CASSLTGWNEKLFF
D gene: TRBD1
clone size: few
J gene: TRBJ1-4
V gene: TRBV28

CDR3 DNA: TGTTCCAGCAGCTTACGAAGGGAGGAGACCCAGTACTTC
CDR3 protein: CSSSLRREETQYF
D gene: .
clone size: .
J gene: TRBJ2-5
V gene: TRBV7-3

CDR3 DNA: TGTGCCAGCAGGGTCCGGGACGGTTACTCTGGAAACACCATATATTTT
CDR3 protein: CASRVRDGYSGNTIYF
D gene: .
clone size: .
J gene: TRBJ1-3
V gene: TRBV28

CDR3 DNA: TGCAGCTCTGGGACTAGCGGGGGAAGCTCCTACAATGAGCAGTTCTTC
CDR3 protein: CSSGTSGGSSYNEQFF
D gene: TRBD2
clone size: many
J gene: TRBJ2-1
V gene: TRBV29-1

CDR3 DNA: TGCGCCAGCAGCCGGAGGACTAGCGGCCAAGAGACCCAGTACTTC
CDR3 protein: CASSRRTSGQETQYF
D gene: TRBD2
clone size: .
J gene: TRBJ2-5
V gene: TRBV5-1

CDR3 DNA: TGTGCCAGCAGTTCCCTAGCGGGAGGGGGAGAGACCCAGTACTTC
CDR3 protein: CASSSLAGGGETQYF
D gene: TRBD2
clone size: few
J gene: TRBJ2-5
V gene: TRBV27

CDR3 DNA: TGTGCCAGCCGATACCGGTCTTCTAGCACAGATACGCAGTATTTT
CDR3 protein: CASRYRSSSTDTQYF
D gene: .
clone size: few
J gene: TRBJ2-3
V gene: TRBV28

CDR3 DNA: TGCAGTGCTAGTCCCAGGGCCAGGACTAGCGGGACGTTGGAGCAGTACTTC
CDR3 protein: CSASPRARTSGTLEQYF
D gene: TRBD2
clone size: .
J gene: TRBJ2-7
V gene: TRBV20-1

CDR3 DNA: TGCGCCAGCAGCCAAGAACGGACTAGCGAGCAGTACTTC
CDR3 protein: CASSQERTSEQYF
D gene: TRBD2
clone size: .
J gene: TRBJ2-7
V gene: TRBV4-3

CDR3 DNA: TGCGCCAGCAGCCCCTGGGGGGCTTCCTACAATGAGCAGTTCTTC
CDR3 protein: CASSPWGASYNEQFF
D gene: .
clone size: many
J gene: TRBJ2-1
V gene: TRBV5-1

CDR3 DNA: TGTGCCAGCAGAGAGGGGTCCACTGAAGCTTTCTTT
CDR3 protein: CASREGSTEAFF
D gene: .
clone size: .
J gene: TRBJ1-1
V gene: TRBV12-3/TRBV12-4

CDR3 DNA: TGCGCCAGCAGCCAGTTAGGGGGGAACTATGGCTACACCTTC
CDR3 protein: CASSQLGGNYGYTF
D gene: .
clone size: few
J gene: TRBJ1-2
V gene: TRBV4-1

CDR3 DNA: TGCGCCAGCAGCTTGGCTTTAGGCCCGACCGTTAACTATGGCTACACCTTC
CDR3 protein: CASSLALGPTVNYGYTF
D gene: .
clone size: .
J gene: TRBJ1-2
V gene: TRBV5-1

CDR3 DNA: TGTGCCAGCAGTTACCCCCCCGACAGGCCGATTGGCTACGAGCAGTACTTC
CDR3 protein: CASSYPPDRPIGYEQYF
D gene: .
clone size: .
J gene: TRBJ2-7
V gene: TRBV6-2/TRBV6-3

CDR3 DNA: TGTGCCAGCAGCTCACTGTATAACACTGAAGCTTTCTTT
CDR3 protein: CASSSLYNTEAFF
D gene: .
clone size: .
J gene: TRBJ1-1
V gene: TRBV12-3/TRBV12-4

CDR3 DNA: TGTGCCTGGAGTGTACAAGGGGACAATGAGCAGTTCTTC
CDR3 protein: CAWSVQGDNEQFF
D gene: .
clone size: few
J gene: TRBJ2-1
V gene: TRBV30